Sequencing of this T cell receptor (beta chain) was carried out in a study of blood T cell repertoires in COVID-19. Background on the study: Material from acute and convalescent COVID-19 was sourced from the United States, Italy and Spain. The cDNA or gDNA used as material had been derived from T cells, B-cell-depleted T cells, or PBMCs.

The CDR3 is made up of 15 amino acids. The germline CDR1 and CDR2 sequences are SGDLS and YYNGEE. With 0 bases removed from V and 0 bases from J, the gap between germline ends came to 10 bases. Only one count was recorded for this clone. Sequencing used immunoSEQ multiplex PCR; TCRdb keeps in-frame clones, though not all of them. The sample comprises about 29,000 clones, roughly 89% of which are singletons, and less than 5.5% rests with the top ten. Source material: peripheral blood. The TCR was taken from a man in his sixties or seventies with active COVID-19. The chain combines TRBV9 with TRBJ2-7; D may be TRBD2 (5 bases). CDR3 sequence (DNA): TGTGCCAGCAGCGTAGGAGGGCTGAGCTCCTACGAGCAGTACTTC. It translates to CASSVGGLSSYEQYF.